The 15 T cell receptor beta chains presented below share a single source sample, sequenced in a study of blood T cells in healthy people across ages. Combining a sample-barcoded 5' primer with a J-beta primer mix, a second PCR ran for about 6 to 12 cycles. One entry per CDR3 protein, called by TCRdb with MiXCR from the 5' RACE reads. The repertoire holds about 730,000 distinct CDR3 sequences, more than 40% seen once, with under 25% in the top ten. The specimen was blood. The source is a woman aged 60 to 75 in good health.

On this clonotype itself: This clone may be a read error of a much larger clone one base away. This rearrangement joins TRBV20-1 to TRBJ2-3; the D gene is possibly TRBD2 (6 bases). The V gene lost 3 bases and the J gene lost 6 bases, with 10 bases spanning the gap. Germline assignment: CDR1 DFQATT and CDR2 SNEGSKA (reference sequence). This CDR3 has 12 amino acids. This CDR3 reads CSASTGDDTQYF. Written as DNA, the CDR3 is TGCAGTGCTAGTACGGGGGACGATACGCAGTATTTT.

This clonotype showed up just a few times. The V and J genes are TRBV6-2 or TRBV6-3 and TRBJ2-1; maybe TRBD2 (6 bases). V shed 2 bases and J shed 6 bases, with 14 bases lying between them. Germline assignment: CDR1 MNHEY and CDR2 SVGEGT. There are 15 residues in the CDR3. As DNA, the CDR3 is TGTGCCAGCAGTTACGGGCTAGGGAGGATCAATGAGCAGTTCTTC. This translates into CASSYGLGRINEQFF.

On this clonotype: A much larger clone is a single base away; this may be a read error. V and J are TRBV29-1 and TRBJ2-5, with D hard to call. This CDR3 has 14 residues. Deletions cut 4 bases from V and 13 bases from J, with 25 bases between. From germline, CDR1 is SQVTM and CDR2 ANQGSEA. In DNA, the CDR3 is TGCAGCGTTGTTGTGACCGGATACTACAATGAGCTGTACTTC. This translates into CSVVVTGYYNELYF.

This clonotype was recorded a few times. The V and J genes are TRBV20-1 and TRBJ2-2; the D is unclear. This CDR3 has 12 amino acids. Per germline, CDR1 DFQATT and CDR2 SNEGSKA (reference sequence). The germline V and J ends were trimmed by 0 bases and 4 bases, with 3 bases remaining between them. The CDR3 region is CSARDTTGELFF. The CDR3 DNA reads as TGCAGTGCTAGAGATACCACCGGGGAGCTGTTTTTT.

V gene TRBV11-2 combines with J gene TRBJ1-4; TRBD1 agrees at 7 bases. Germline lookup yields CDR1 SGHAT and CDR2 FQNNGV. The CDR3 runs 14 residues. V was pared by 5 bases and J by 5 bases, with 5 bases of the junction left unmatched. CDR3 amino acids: CASSVGQLNEKLFF. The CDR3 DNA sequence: TGTGCCAGCAGCGTGGGACAGTTGAATGAAAAACTGTTTTTT.

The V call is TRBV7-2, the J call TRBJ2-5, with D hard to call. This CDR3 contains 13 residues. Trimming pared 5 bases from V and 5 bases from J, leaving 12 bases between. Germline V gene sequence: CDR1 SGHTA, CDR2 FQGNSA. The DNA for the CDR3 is TGTGCCAGCAGCGGAGAACGAAGTGAGACCCAGTACTTC. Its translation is CASSGERSETQYF.

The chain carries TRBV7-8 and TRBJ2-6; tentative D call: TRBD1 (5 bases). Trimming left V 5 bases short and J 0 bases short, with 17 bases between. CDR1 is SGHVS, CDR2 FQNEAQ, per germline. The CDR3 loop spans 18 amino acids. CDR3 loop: CASSPARTPSSGANVLTF. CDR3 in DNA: TGTGCCAGCAGCCCCGCCCGGACACCCAGCTCTGGGGCCAACGTCCTGACTTTC.

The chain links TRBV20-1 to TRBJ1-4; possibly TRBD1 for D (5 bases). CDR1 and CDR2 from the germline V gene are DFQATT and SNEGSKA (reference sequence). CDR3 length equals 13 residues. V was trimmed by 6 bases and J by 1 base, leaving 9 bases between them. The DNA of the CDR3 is TGCAGTGCACGGACACAAACTAATGAAAAACTGTTTTTT. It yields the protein CSARTQTNEKLFF.

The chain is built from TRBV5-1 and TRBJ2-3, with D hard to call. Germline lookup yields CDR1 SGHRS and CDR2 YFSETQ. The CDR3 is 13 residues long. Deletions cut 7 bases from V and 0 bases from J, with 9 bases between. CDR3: CASYLTSTDTQYF. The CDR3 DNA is TGCGCCAGCTACCTGACTAGCACAGATACGCAGTATTTT.

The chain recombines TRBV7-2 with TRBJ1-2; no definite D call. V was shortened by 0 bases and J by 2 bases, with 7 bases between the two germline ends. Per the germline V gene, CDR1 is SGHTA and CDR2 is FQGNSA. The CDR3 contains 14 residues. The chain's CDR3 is CASSLAATNYGYTF. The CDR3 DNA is TGTGCCAGCAGCTTAGCGGCTACCAACTATGGCTACACCTTC.

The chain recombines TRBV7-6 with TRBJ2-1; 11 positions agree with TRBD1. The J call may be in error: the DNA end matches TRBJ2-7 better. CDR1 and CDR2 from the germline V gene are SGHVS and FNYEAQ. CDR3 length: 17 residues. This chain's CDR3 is CASSLWDRGVGYNEQYF. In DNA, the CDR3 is TGTGCCAGCAGCTTATGGGACAGGGGGGTGGGCTACAATGAGCAGTACTTC.

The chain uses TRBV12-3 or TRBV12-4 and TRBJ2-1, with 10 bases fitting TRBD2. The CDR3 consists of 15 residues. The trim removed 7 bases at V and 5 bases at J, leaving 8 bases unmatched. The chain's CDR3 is CASIRASGRNNEQFF. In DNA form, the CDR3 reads TGTGCCAGCATAAGGGCTAGCGGGAGAAACAATGAGCAGTTCTTC.

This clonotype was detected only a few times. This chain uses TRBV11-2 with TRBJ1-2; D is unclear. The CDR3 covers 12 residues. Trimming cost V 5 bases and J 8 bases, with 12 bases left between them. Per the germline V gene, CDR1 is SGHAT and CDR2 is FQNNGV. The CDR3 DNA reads TGTGCCAGCAGCAAGCGGGTTTCCGGCTACACCTTC. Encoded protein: CASSKRVSGYTF.

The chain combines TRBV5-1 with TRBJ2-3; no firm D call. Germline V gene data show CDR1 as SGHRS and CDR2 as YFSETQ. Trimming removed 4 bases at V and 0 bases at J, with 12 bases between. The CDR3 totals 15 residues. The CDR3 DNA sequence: TGCGCCAGCAGCCAATCGACCCCTAGCACAGATACGCAGTATTTT. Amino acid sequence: CASSQSTPSTDTQYF. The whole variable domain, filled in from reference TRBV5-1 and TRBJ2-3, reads KAGVTQTPRYLIKTRGQQVTLSCSPISGHRSVSWYQQTPGQGLQFLFEYFSETQRNKGNFPGRFSGRQFSNSRSEMNVSTLELGDSALYLCASSQSTPSTDTQYFGPGTRLTVL.

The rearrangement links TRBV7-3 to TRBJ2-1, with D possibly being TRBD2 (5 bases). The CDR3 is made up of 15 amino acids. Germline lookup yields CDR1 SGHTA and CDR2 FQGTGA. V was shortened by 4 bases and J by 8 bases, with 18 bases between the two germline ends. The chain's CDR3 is CASSSRASLSHEQFF. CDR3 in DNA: TGTGCCAGCAGCTCGCGGGCTAGCCTTTCGCATGAGCAGTTCTTC. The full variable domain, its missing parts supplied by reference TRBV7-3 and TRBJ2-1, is GAGVSQTPSNKVTEKGKYVELRCDPISGHTALYWYRQSLGQGPEFLIYFQGTGAADDSGLPNDRFFAVRPEGSVSTLKIQRTERGDSAVYLCASSSRASLSHEQFFGPGTRLTVL.